This T cell receptor beta chain was sequenced during a study of CD8+ T cells in alopecia areata. The overall study: Scalp area affected, as a percentage, set the severity score of treated patients.

As the sequencing template, cDNA was produced by extracting RNA and reverse transcribing it. Here immunoSEQ multiplex PCR was the method, and the copy in TCRdb shows in-frame clones only, minus some. This sample has around 200,000 clones, with over 60% found just once. Germline-derived CDR1 and CDR2 are SGHTA and FQGNSA. V lost 7 bases and J 2 bases, leaving 12 bases between the germline ends. CDR3 length: 14 amino acids. Noted treatment: oral pan-JAK inhibitor, 5-10 mg twice daily. Samples from alopecia areata patients were lesional scalp punch biopsies and peripheral blood. This TCR was recovered from a human donor with alopecia areata. This sample comprised CD4+ T cells sorted from blood, obtained at week 4, from a patient treated with tofacitinib. The chain has TRBV7-2 and TRBJ2-4, with D possibly matching TRBD2 (5 bases). CDR3 sequence (DNA): TGTGCCAGCAAGGAACTAGTGACCAAAAACATTCAGTACTTC. Translation gives CASKELVTKNIQYF.